One and the same sample provided the 18 T cell receptor beta chains below, sequenced in a study of T cells in Graves' hyperthyroidism and ophthalmopathy. From RNA transcripts, TCR beta CDR3 regions were amplified. HTBI primers were employed in a first-round RT-PCR of the TCR CDR3. TCRdb reprocessed the multiplex PCR reads via MiXCR and lists one record per CDR3 protein. The sample consists of 450,000 to 700,000 distinct CDR3 sequences, about 43% of them appearing once. Source material: peripheral blood or thyroid tissue (not recorded which). These receptors all stem from a woman between 18 and 29 years old with Graves' hyperthyroidism.

The J gene is TRBJ2-5, the V gene TRBV25-1, with 9 positions matching TRBD1. Germline CDR1 MGHDK, CDR2 SYGVNS. V gave up 1 base and J gave up 1 base; unmatched junction bases: 4. The CDR3 is made up of 16 amino acids. The CDR3 loop reads CASSEWGTGSQETQYF. The DNA of the CDR3 is TGTGCCAGCAGTGAATGGGGGACAGGGTCCCAAGAGACCCAGTACTTC.

In its sample, this clonotype was seen many times. The chain uses TRBV20-1 and TRBJ1-4, with D hard to call. Trimming cost V 3 bases and J 4 bases, with 15 bases left between them. The CDR3 has 15 residues. The germline CDR1 and CDR2 sequences are DFQATT and SNEGSKA (reference sequence). CDR3 coding DNA: TGCAGTGCTAGGGTGGCAAAAGACCTTAATGAAAAACTGTTTTTT. This codes for CSARVAKDLNEKLFF.

The V and J genes are TRBV2 and TRBJ1-1; D remains unclear. The CDR3 spans 15 residues. Germline CDR1 is SNHLY and CDR2 is FYNNEI. The germline V and J ends were trimmed by 5 bases and 9 bases, with 22 bases remaining between them. Here the CDR3 reads CASSHRRRDALKAFF. CDR3 sequence (DNA): TGTGCCAGCAGTCATCGCCGCCGGGATGCTCTGAAAGCTTTCTTT. Full variable domain (remainder filled in from reference TRBV2 and TRBJ1-1): EPEVTQTPSHQVTQMGQEVILRCVPISNHLYFYWYRQILGQKVEFLVSFYNNEISEKSEIFDDQFSVERPDGSNFTLKIRSTKLEDSAMYFCASSHRRRDALKAFFGQGTRLTVV.

At least ten counts were recorded for this clonotype. This CDR3 reads CASSLNRGGYGYTF. DNA of the CDR3: TGTGCCAGCAGCTTAAACAGGGGTGGCTATGGCTACACCTTC. The J gene is TRBJ1-2, the V gene TRBV11-3, with 7 bases fitting TRBD1. The CDR3 consists of 14 residues. The V gene end was trimmed by 2 bases and the J gene end by 4 bases; junction bases not matched to a gene: 4. Germline CDR1 is SGHNT and CDR2 is YENEEA.

This clonotype was detected ten times or more. This chain joins TRBV10-3 and TRBJ1-1, with D hard to call. V was pared by 10 bases and J by 1 base, with 13 bases between. The CDR3 extends over 13 amino acids. Per the germline V gene, CDR1 is ENHRY and CDR2 is SYGVKD. CDR3 in amino acids: CATGRLGNTEAFF. CDR3 bases: TGTGCCACAGGCCGCCTGGGGAACACTGAAGCTTTCTTT.

The chain recombines TRBV7-6 with TRBJ1-5, with D perhaps TRBD1 (5 bases). The CDR3 is 17 amino acids. Trimming took 2 bases from V and 4 from J, leaving 18 bases between them. From germline, CDR1 is SGHVS and CDR2 FNYEAQ. The CDR3 here is CASSLYGQGKGNQPQHF. The CDR3 bases are TGTGCCAGCAGCTTATACGGGCAGGGAAAAGGGAATCAGCCCCAGCATTTT.

This clonotype was seen at least ten times. CDR3 amino acids: CASSPSASYNSPLHF. The DNA of the CDR3 is TGTGCCAGTAGTCCATCAGCAAGCTATAATTCACCCCTCCACTTT. The genes are TRBV19 and TRBJ1-6; unclear D gene. Germline CDR1 LNHDA, CDR2 SQIVND (reference sequence). Trimming took 5 bases from V and 3 from J, leaving 11 bases between them. The CDR3 is 15 amino acids.

The chain has TRBV25-1 and TRBJ1-1, with D perhaps matching TRBD1 (6 bases). This CDR3 has 13 amino acids. Germline V lookup: CDR1 MGHDK, CDR2 SYGVNS. The CDR3 bases are TGTGCAAAGAGGACAGTGAGAAACACTGAAGCTTTCTTT. It specifies CAKRTVRNTEAFF.

The V call is TRBV20-1, the J call TRBJ2-7; 11 bases are a match to TRBD2. V lost 5 bases and J lost 4; bases outside the gene matches: 4. CDR3 length: 13 amino acids. Germline CDR1 and CDR2: DFQATT and SNEGSKA (reference sequence). CDR3 in amino acids: CSAATSGMYEQYF. The CDR3 bases are TGCAGTGCTGCGACTAGCGGGATGTACGAGCAGTACTTC.

This clonotype showed up just a few times. The chain carries TRBV2 and TRBJ2-1; 8 bases are a match to TRBD2. V gave up 8 bases and J gave up 6 bases; unmatched junction bases: 9. The CDR3 covers 14 residues. The germline V gene has CDR1 SNHLY and CDR2 FYNNEI. DNA of the CDR3: TGTGCCAGCCAACCGGGACTAGTACGCAATGAGCAGTTCTTC. This sequence encodes CASQPGLVRNEQFF.

Many counts were recorded for this clonotype. The chain carries TRBV2 and TRBJ1-2; tentative D call: TRBD1 (6 bases). Trimming took off 6 bases at V and 4 bases at J, with 9 bases between the two ends. The CDR3 length is 12 residues. Germline lookup yields CDR1 SNHLY and CDR2 FYNNEI. The CDR3 region has the DNA TGTGCCAGCAGACAGGGCGGCTATGGCTACACCTTC. It specifies CASRQGGYGYTF.

This clonotype was seen more than once but under ten times. This chain connects TRBV10-3 to TRBJ1-2; D is unresolved. V was pared by 2 bases and J by 12 bases, with 13 bases between. There are 12 residues in the CDR3. Germline loops: CDR1 ENHRY, CDR2 SYGVKD. The CDR3: CAISEADPGNTF. The CDR3 DNA reads as TGTGCCATCAGTGAGGCGGACCCTGGAAACACCTTC.

The V and J genes are TRBV10-3 and TRBJ2-7; TRBD2 aligns across 8 bases. The DNA end lines up better with TRBJ2-1; the J call may be wrong. Per the germline V gene, CDR1 is ENHRY and CDR2 is SYGVKD. The CDR3 is made up of 14 amino acids. The CDR3 reads CAINRGGGYNEQFF. Written as DNA, the CDR3 is TGTGCCATCAATCGGGGGGGCGGTTACAATGAGCAGTTCTTC.

As to this clonotype: Since the CDR3 does not end with the conserved phenylalanine or tryptophan, this likely comes from a read error. The chain combines TRBV14 with TRBJ1-1; possible D gene TRBD1, 5 bases. The CDR3 sequence is 16 residues long. Trimming left V 0 bases short and J 1 base short, with 12 bases between. Germline lookup yields CDR1 SGHDN and CDR2 FVKESK. The CDR3 here is CASSQDMGLENTEAFL. DNA for the CDR3: TGTGCCAGCAGCCAAGATATGGGGCTAGAGAACACTGAAGCTTTCCTT.

This clonotype was seen just once. This chain uses TRBV10-3 with TRBJ2-7; the D gene is possibly TRBD1 (6 bases). The CDR3 length is 12 residues. CDR1 and CDR2 from the germline V gene are ENHRY and SYGVKD. This CDR3 is CANRDAPYEQYF. Written as DNA, the CDR3 is TGTGCTAACAGGGACGCACCCTACGAGCAGTACTTC.

V usage is TRBV10-3 and J usage is TRBJ1-1; a possible D gene is TRBD1 (5 bases). With 8 bases removed from V and 0 bases from J, the gap between germline ends came to 10 bases. Germline V CDR1 and CDR2: ENHRY, SYGVKD. CDR3 length: 13 residues. The CDR3 sequence is CAIGAGLNTEAFF. The CDR3 DNA follows: TGTGCCATCGGGGCAGGGCTGAACACTGAAGCTTTCTTT.

The table lists this clonotype with many counts. The rearrangement joins TRBV3-1 to TRBJ2-5, with a possible D match to TRBD2 (6 bases). Germline loops: CDR1 LGHDT, CDR2 YNNKEL (reference sequence). The CDR3 totals 14 residues. V lost 4 bases to trimming and J lost 5 bases, with 14 bases between them. The CDR3 sequence: CASSPVRGKETQYF. DNA of the CDR3: TGTGCCAGCAGCCCCGTTCGCGGGAAGGAGACCCAGTACTTC.

This clonotype was counted ten times or more. The chain joins TRBV7-3 to TRBJ1-2; D not certain. Germline CDR1 and CDR2: SGHTA and FQGTGA. This CDR3 is built from 14 residues. The ends were cut back, 1 base at V and 6 bases at J, with 12 bases in the middle. As DNA, the CDR3 is TGTGCCAGCAGCTTAAATCCGGGCGGTGATGGCTACACCTTC. The encoded protein is CASSLNPGGDGYTF.